Shown below are 23 T cell receptor beta chains from a single sample sequenced in a study of blood T cell repertoires in COVID-19. Using immunoSEQ multiplex PCR, the repertoire was profiled, and TCRdb retains in-frame clones only, with some absent. The repertoire has about 280,000 clones, approximately 85% of them found once; the top ten carry 9.4%. Material for sequencing was peripheral blood. The receptors here all came from a man younger than 30 with active or convalescent COVID-19.

The chain joins TRBV7-8 to TRBJ1-5, with unresolved D. Germline values: CDR1 SGHVS, CDR2 FQNEAQ. V was pared by 2 bases and J by 6 bases, with 5 bases between. CDR3 length: 12 amino acids. The chain's CDR3 is CASSLFRQPQHF. DNA for the CDR3: TGTGCCAGCAGCTTATTTCGTCAGCCCCAGCATTTT.

The rearrangement links TRBV9 to TRBJ2-3, with 10 bases that match TRBD1. Per the germline V gene, CDR1 is SGDLS and CDR2 is YYNGEE. This CDR3 has 20 residues. The V and J ends lost 2 bases and 0 bases, in that order; junction bases with no gene match: 15. In DNA form, the CDR3 reads TGTGCCAGCAGCGTCCGGGACAGGGGAGTTTCGCTCGGCAGCACAGATACGCAGTATTTT. Amino acids: CASSVRDRGVSLGSTDTQYF.

The rearrangement uses TRBV13 and TRBJ2-2, with TRBD1 matching 8 bases. The CDR3 sequence is 15 residues long. V shed 7 bases and J 13 bases; nucleotides not matched to a gene: 17. CDR1 and CDR2 from the germline V gene are PRHDT and FYEKMQ (reference sequence). CDR3 DNA sequence: TGTGCCAGCATGCCCGGACAGGGAGAATTGGAGGGGCTGTTTTTT. Translated, it gives CASMPGQGELEGLFF.

This clone was detected once. The rearrangement uses TRBV19 and TRBJ1-6, with 11 bases fitting TRBD1. The CDR3 spans 15 residues. With 3 bases clipped from V and 10 bases from J, the junction kept 5 bases outside the gene matches. Germline lookup yields CDR1 LNHDA and CDR2 SQIVND (reference sequence). In DNA, the CDR3 is TGTGCCAGTAGTATCCTTGGGACAGGGGGGTCACCCCTCCACTTT. This encodes CASSILGTGGSPLHF.

This chain uses TRBV6-7 with TRBJ2-2, with D unresolved. TRBV6-7 is classed as an ORF, of uncertain function. This CDR3 spans 16 amino acids. Trimming cost V 6 bases and J 0 bases, with 14 bases left between them. DNA of the CDR3: TGTGCCAGCAGCGAACACGCACGCTCGAACACCGGGGAGCTGTTTTTT. Amino acids: CASSEHARSNTGELFF.

The J gene is TRBJ1-5, the V gene TRBV7-8; TRBD1 matches 7 bases. The CDR3 sequence is 16 residues long. Germline V gives CDR1 SGHVS, CDR2 FQNEAQ. V dropped 0 bases and J dropped 2; count of bases not matched to a gene: 4. CDR3 sequence reads: CASSLAPGTGNQPQHF. Written as DNA, the CDR3 is TGTGCCAGCAGCTTAGCTCCCGGGACAGGCAATCAGCCCCAGCATTTT.

The gene calls are TRBV18 and TRBJ1-3; D may be TRBD1 (6 bases). This CDR3 has 16 amino acids. CDR1 and CDR2 from the germline V gene are KGHSH and LQKENI. V was cut by 1 base and J by 0 bases, with 10 bases left in between. The CDR3 region has the DNA TGTGCCAGCTCACCACTGAGGGACACCTCTGGAAACACCATATATTTT. Amino acids: CASSPLRDTSGNTIYF.

V and J are TRBV10-1 and TRBJ1-1; TRBD1 agrees at 7 bases. CDR3 length equals 14 residues. Trimming at V came to 2 bases and at J to 5 bases, leaving 5 bases not matched to a gene. Germline CDR1 WNHNN, CDR2 SYGVQD (reference sequence). In DNA, the CDR3 is TGCGCCAGCAGTGAGCACAGGGGTGAAACTGAAGCTTTCTTT. This encodes CASSEHRGETEAFF.

The chain couples TRBV6-1 to TRBJ1-6, with a weak D call TRBD1 (5 bases). CDR1 is MNHNS, CDR2 SASEGT, per germline. V was trimmed by 1 base and J by 7 bases, leaving 8 bases between them. This CDR3 has 14 residues. The CDR3 sequence is CASSEEGNNSPLHF. The DNA for the CDR3 is TGTGCCAGCAGTGAAGAGGGGAACAATTCACCCCTCCACTTT.

This clone was seen once. The rearrangement links TRBV12-5 to TRBJ1-2, with 10 bases lining up with TRBD1. V lost 2 bases and J lost 0; bases outside the gene matches: 12. The CDR3 totals 19 residues. Germline lookup yields CDR1 LGHNT and CDR2 FRNRAP. CDR3 bases: TGTGCTAGTGGTTTGTCCCGGACAGGGGGACCCTATACTAACTATGGCTACACCTTC. Amino acid sequence: CASGLSRTGGPYTNYGYTF.

This chain uses TRBV4-3 with TRBJ2-2; D possibly corresponds to TRBD1 (6 bases). The germline gives CDR1 LGHNA, CDR2 YSLEER. The length of the CDR3 is 16 residues. The V and J ends lost 2 bases and 0 bases respectively, with 10 bases between them. CDR3 DNA: TGCGCCAGCAGCCAAAAGACAGGAGCGAACACCGGGGAGCTGTTTTTT. Translation gives CASSQKTGANTGELFF.

This sequence joins TRBV5-6 and TRBJ1-2; TRBD1 might be the D (5 bases). Trimming removed 0 bases at V and 6 bases at J, with 12 bases between. Germline V gene data show CDR1 as SGHDT and CDR2 as YYEEEE. CDR3 length: 14 residues. The CDR3 DNA follows: TGTGCCAGCAGCTTGGGCAGGGCCCTGGATGGCTACACCTTC. This codes for CASSLGRALDGYTF.

The chain carries TRBV12-3 or TRBV12-4 and TRBJ1-1; D is perhaps TRBD1 (5 bases). Trimming removed 6 bases from V and 6 bases from J, with 11 bases in between. This CDR3 contains 12 residues. In nucleotides, the CDR3 is TGTGCCAGCAGCCTATCAGGGCCTGAAGCTTTCTTT. Translated: CASSLSGPEAFF.

V gene TRBV5-1 combines with J gene TRBJ2-1; D gene unclear. The CDR3 length is 13 residues. V was cut by 0 bases and J by 9 bases, with 10 bases left in between. Germline loops: CDR1 SGHRS, CDR2 YFSETQ. The CDR3 reads CASSLAEMSEQFF. The CDR3 nucleotides are TGCGCCAGCAGCTTGGCCGAGATGTCTGAGCAGTTCTTC.

This clone was detected only once. The chain uses TRBV12-3 or TRBV12-4 and TRBJ1-4, with a tentative D call TRBD1 (5 bases). V lost 6 bases and J 7 bases, leaving 9 bases between the germline ends. The CDR3 consists of 12 residues. CDR3 bases: TGTGCCAGCAGGGGGCAGGGTGAAAAACTGTTTTTT. Translation: CASRGQGEKLFF.

The rearrangement uses TRBV11-2 and TRBJ1-1; 7 bases fit TRBD1. The germline V gene encodes CDR1 SGHAT and CDR2 FQNNGV. V trimming: 4 bases; J trimming: 3 bases; junction bases outside the gene matches: 2. The CDR3 consists of 13 residues. Here the CDR3 DNA reads TGTGCCAGCAGCTCCACAGGGGACACTGAAGCTTTCTTT. The encoded protein is CASSSTGDTEAFF.

The chain uses TRBV11-3 and TRBJ2-3; possible D gene TRBD1, 7 bases. The CDR3 has 15 amino acids. Germline assignment: CDR1 SGHNT and CDR2 YENEEA. The V end lost 3 bases, the J end lost 6 bases, and 16 bases lay between the germline ends. The CDR3 here is CASSLGGTVVDTQYF. Written as DNA, the CDR3 is TGTGCCAGCAGCTTGGGCGGGACAGTAGTGGATACGCAGTATTTT.

The chain uses TRBV6-6 and TRBJ1-2, with D uncertain. The germline V gene encodes CDR1 MNHNY and CDR2 SVGAGI (reference sequence). This CDR3 has 12 amino acids. Trimming removed 5 bases at V and 5 bases at J, with 9 bases between. The CDR3, as DNA: TGTGCCAGCAGTCCCCACTGGTATGGCTACACCTTC. This codes for CASSPHWYGYTF.

The V gene is TRBV12-5, the J gene TRBJ2-1; 8 bases agree with TRBD1. CDR3 length equals 15 residues. J lost 10 bases, V lost 2 bases, and 10 bases had no gene match. Looked up from germline, CDR1 is LGHNT and CDR2 is FRNRAP. CDR3: CASGLPKGQGLEQFF. The DNA for the CDR3 is TGTGCTAGTGGTTTGCCGAAAGGACAGGGCCTAGAGCAGTTCTTC.

This clone occurred a few times. The V and J genes are TRBV18 and TRBJ1-5, with a weak D call TRBD1 (5 bases). CDR1 KGHSH and CDR2 LQKENI come from the germline V gene. There are 16 residues in the CDR3. Between the trimmed V and J ends, which lost 4 bases and 0 bases, there was a span of 13 bases. CDR3 region: CASSRNPGDSNQPQHF. The CDR3 DNA follows: TGTGCCAGCTCACGGAACCCGGGGGATAGCAATCAGCCCCAGCATTTT.

As for this clone: At one end the junction does not follow the germline gene, possibly because of a read error. V is TRBV29-1 and J is TRBJ1-2, with D perhaps matching TRBD1 (5 bases). CDR1 SQVTM and CDR2 ANQGSEA come from the germline V gene. The CDR3 totals 13 residues. CDR3 sequence (DNA): TGCAGCGTCGAAGGGGCAGCAGCCTATGGCTACACCTTC. Amino acids: CSVEGAAAYGYTF.

The gene calls are TRBV6-2 or TRBV6-3 and TRBJ2-7, with D hard to call. Germline V gene data show CDR1 as MNHEY and CDR2 as SVGEGT. V lost 6 bases, J lost 1 base, and 7 bases lay in between. The CDR3 spans 12 residues. The CDR3 is CASSPSSYEQYF. The CDR3 DNA follows: TGTGCCAGCAGCCCGAGTTCCTACGAGCAGTACTTC.

The chain links TRBV6-5 to TRBJ1-1; weak D call: TRBD1 (5 bases). CDR3 length equals 15 residues. CDR1 is MNHEY and CDR2 is SVGAGI in the germline V gene. Between the trimmed V and J ends, which lost 0 bases and 1 base, there was a span of 9 bases. This CDR3 is CASSYSRRGNTEAFF. CDR3 bases: TGTGCCAGCAGTTACTCCCGGAGGGGGAACACTGAAGCTTTCTTT.